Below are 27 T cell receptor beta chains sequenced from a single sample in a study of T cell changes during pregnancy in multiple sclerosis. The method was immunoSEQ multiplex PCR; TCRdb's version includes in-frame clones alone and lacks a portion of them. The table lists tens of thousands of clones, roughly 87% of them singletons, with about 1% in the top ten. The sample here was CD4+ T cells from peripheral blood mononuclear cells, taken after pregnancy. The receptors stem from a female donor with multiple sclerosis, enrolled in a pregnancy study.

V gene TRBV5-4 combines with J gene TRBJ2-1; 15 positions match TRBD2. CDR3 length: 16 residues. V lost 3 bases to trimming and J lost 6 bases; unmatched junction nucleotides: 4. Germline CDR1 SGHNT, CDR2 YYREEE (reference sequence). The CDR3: CASSYWTSGGVNEQFF. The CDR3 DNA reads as TGTGCCAGCAGCTATTGGACTAGCGGGGGGGTCAATGAGCAGTTCTTC.

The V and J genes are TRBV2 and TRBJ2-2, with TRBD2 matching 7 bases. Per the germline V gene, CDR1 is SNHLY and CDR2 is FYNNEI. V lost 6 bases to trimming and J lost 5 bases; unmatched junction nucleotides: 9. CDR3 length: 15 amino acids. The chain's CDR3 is CASRDRGRNTGELFF. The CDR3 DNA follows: TGTGCCAGCAGGGACCGCGGGAGAAATACCGGGGAGCTGTTTTTT.

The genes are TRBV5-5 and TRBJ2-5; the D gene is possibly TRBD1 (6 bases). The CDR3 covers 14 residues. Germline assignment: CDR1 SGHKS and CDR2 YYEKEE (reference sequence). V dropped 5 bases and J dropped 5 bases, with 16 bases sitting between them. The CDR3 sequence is CASSWQGSSETQYF. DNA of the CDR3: TGTGCCAGCAGTTGGCAGGGGTCTTCGGAGACCCAGTACTTC.

CDR3 nucleotide sequence: TGCGCCAGCAGCTTCCTAAACACAGATACGCAGTATTTT. Translated: CASSFLNTDTQYF. The chain joins TRBV5-1 to TRBJ2-3; D remains ambiguous. The CDR3 consists of 13 residues. The germline CDR1 and CDR2 sequences are SGHRS and YFSETQ. With 2 bases removed from V and 2 bases from J, the gap between germline ends came to 6 bases.

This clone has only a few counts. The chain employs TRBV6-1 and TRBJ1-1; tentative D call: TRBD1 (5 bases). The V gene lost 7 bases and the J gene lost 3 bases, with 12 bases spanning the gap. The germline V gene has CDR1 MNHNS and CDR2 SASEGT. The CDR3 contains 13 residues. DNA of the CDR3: TGTGCCAGCAAACTGACAGATTACACTGAAGCTTTCTTT. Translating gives CASKLTDYTEAFF.

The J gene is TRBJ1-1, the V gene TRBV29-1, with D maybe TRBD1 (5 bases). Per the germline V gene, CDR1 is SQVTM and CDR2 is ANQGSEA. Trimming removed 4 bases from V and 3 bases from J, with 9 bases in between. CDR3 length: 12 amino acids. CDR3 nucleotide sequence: TGCAGCGTTGGGGTAGGGGACACTGAAGCTTTCTTT. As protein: CSVGVGDTEAFF.

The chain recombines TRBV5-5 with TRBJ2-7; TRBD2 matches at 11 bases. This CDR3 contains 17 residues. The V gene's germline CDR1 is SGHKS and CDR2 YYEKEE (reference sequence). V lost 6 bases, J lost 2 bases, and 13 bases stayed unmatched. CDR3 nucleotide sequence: TGTGCCAGCATAAGCGAGACGGGACTAGCGGATACCTACGAGCAGTACTTC. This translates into CASISETGLADTYEQYF.

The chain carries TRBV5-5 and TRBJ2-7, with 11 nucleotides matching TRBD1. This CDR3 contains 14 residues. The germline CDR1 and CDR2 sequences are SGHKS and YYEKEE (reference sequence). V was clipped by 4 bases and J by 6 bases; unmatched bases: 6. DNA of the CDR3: TGTGCCAGCAGCCTAACCGGGACAGGGGGCGAGCAGTACTTC. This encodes CASSLTGTGGEQYF. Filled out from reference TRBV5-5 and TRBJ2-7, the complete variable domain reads DAGVTQSPTHLIKTRGQQVTLRCSPISGHKSVSWYQQVLGQGPQFIFQYYEKEERGRGNFPDRFSARQFPNYSSELNVNALLLGDSALYLCASSLTGTGGEQYFGPGTRLTVT.

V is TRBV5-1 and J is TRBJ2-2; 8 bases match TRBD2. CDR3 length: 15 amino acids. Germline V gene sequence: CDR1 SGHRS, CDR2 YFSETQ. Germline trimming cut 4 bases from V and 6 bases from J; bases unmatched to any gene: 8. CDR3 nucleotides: TGCGCCAGCAGCCGTAAACGGGGGGGGCCCGGGGAGCTGTTTTTT. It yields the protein CASSRKRGGPGELFF.

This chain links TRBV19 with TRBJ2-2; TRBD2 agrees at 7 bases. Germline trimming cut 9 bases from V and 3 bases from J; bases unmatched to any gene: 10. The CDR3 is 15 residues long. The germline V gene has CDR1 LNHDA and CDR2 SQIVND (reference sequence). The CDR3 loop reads CASAQGGAYTGELFF. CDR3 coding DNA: TGTGCCAGCGCCCAGGGAGGGGCATACACCGGGGAGCTGTTTTTT.

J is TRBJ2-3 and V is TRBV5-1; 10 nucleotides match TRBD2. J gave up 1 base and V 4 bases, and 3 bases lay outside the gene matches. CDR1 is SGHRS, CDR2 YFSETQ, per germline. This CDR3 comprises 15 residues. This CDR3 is CASSKGTSGTDTQYF. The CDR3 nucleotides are TGCGCCAGCAGCAAAGGGACTAGCGGCACAGATACGCAGTATTTT.

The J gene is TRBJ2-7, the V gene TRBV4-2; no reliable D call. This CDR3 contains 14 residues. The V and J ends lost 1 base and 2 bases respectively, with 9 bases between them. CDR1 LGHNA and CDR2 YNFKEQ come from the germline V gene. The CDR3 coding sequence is TGTGCCAGCAGCCAAGCATCGGTAGCCTACGAGCAGTACTTC. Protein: CASSQASVAYEQYF.

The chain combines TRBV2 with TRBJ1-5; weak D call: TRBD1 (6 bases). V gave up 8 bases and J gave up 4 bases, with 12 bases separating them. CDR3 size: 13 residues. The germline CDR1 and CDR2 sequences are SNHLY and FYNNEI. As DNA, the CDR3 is TGTGCCAGCGCGGGGGGGCTGAATCAGCCCCAGCATTTT. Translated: CASAGGLNQPQHF.

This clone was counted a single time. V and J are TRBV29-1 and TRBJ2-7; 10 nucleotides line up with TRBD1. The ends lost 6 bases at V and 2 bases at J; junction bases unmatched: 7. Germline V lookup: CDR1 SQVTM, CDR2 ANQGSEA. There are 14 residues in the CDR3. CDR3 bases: TGCAGCGTCGTAACCGGGACAGGGGCCTACGAGCAGTACTTC. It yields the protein CSVVTGTGAYEQYF.

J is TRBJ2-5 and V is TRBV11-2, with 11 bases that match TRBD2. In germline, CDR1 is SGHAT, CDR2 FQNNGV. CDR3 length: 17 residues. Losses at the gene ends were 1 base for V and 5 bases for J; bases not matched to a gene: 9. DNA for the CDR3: TGTGCCAGCAGCTTAGCCGGCCTAGCGGGAGGATGGGAGACCCAGTACTTC. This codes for CASSLAGLAGGWETQYF.

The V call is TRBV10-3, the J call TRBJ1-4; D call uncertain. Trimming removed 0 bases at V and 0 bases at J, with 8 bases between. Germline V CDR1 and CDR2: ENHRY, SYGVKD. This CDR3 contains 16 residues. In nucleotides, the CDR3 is TGTGCCATCAGTGAGTCAACAGTTGCAACTAATGAAAAACTGTTTTTT. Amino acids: CAISESTVATNEKLFF.

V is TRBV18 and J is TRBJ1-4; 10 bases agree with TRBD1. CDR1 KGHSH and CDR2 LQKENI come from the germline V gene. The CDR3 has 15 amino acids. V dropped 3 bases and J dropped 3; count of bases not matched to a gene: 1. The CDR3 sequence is CASSPGQGSNEKLFF. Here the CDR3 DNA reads TGTGCCAGCTCACCGGGACAGGGGTCTAATGAAAAACTGTTTTTT.

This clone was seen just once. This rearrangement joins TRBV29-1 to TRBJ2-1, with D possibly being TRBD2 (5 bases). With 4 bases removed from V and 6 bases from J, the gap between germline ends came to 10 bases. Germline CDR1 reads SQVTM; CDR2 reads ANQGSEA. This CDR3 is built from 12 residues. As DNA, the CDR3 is TGCAGCGTTGTAAGACGGGGCAATGAGCAGTTCTTC. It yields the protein CSVVRRGNEQFF.

CDR3 sequence reads: CASSSRQGREKLFF. In nucleotides, the CDR3 is TGTGCCAGCAGCTCACGACAGGGGAGAGAAAAACTGTTTTTT. The J gene is TRBJ1-4, the V gene TRBV7-2; 8 nucleotides align to TRBD1. J was trimmed by 8 bases and V by 4 bases; bases with no gene match: 6. CDR3 length equals 14 residues. Germline loops: CDR1 SGHTA, CDR2 FQGNSA.

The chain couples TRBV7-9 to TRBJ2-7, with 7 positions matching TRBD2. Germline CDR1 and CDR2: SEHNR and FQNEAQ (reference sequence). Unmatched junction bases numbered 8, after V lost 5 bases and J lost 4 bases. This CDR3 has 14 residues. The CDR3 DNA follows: TGTGCCAGCAGCCCCGGTAGTAGCGGGTACGAGCAGTACTTC. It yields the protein CASSPGSSGYEQYF.

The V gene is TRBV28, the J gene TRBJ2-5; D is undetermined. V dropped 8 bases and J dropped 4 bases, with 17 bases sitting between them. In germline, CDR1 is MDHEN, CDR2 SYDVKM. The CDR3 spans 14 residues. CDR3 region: CASGALNPSETQYF. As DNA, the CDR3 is TGTGCCAGCGGAGCTTTAAACCCCTCAGAGACCCAGTACTTC.

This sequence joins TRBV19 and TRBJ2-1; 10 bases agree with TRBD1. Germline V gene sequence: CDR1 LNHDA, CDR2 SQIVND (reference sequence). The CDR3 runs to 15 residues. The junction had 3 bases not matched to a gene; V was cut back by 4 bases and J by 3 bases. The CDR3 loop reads CASSTRDRGYNEQFF. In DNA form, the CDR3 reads TGTGCCAGTAGTACACGGGACAGGGGCTACAATGAGCAGTTCTTC.

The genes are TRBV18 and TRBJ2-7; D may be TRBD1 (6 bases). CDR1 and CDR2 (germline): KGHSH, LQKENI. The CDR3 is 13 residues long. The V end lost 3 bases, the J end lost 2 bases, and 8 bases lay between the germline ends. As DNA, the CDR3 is TGTGCCAGCTCACCTCGGACAGCCTACGAGCAGTACTTC. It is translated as CASSPRTAYEQYF.

The CDR3 sequence is CASRTTSGTVETQYF. CDR3 sequence (DNA): TGTGCCAGCAGGACTACTAGCGGGACGGTGGAGACCCAGTACTTC. V gene TRBV27 combines with J gene TRBJ2-5, with TRBD2 matching over 10 bases. Trimming removed 6 bases from V and 5 bases from J; junction bases left unmatched: 9. CDR1 and CDR2 from the germline V gene are MNHEY and SMNVEV (reference sequence). The CDR3 extends over 15 amino acids.

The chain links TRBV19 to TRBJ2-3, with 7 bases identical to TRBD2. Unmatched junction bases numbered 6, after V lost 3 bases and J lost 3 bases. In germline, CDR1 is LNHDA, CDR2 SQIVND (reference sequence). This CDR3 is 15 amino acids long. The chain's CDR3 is CASSIRAGRTDTQYF. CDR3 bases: TGTGCCAGTAGTATCAGAGCGGGAAGGACAGATACGCAGTATTTT.

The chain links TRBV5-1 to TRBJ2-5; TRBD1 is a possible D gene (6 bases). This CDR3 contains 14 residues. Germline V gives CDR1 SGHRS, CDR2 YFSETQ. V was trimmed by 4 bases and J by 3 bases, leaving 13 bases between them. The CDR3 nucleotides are TGCGCCAGCAGCCACCAGTCAGGGGAAGAGACCCAGTACTTC. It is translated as CASSHQSGEETQYF.

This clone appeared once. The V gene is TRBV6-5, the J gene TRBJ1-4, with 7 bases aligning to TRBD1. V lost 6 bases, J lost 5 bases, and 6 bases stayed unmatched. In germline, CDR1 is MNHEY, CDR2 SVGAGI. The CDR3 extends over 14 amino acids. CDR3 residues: CASSHQGDNEKLFF. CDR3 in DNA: TGTGCCAGCAGCCATCAGGGGGACAATGAAAAACTGTTTTTT.